Each of the 23 T cell receptor beta chains below was sequenced from the same sample in a study of shared clonotypes between healthy human individuals. CD45RO negativity and positive selection for CCR7 defined naive CD8 cells, a population that excluded terminally differentiated effector memory CD45RA+ cells. TCRdb's copy holds only in-frame clones and misses some; the assay was immunoSEQ multiplex PCR. The repertoire includes 1.5 million to 2.5 million clones, just under 95% of them detected once, and 1% to 1.5% sits in the top ten. What was sequenced was naive CD8+ T cells sorted from blood. The receptors stem from a man aged 18 to 30 in good health.

The genes are TRBV7-9 and TRBJ2-7; D gene uncertain. The ends were cut back, 1 base at V and 5 bases at J, with 15 bases in the middle. The CDR3 length is 15 residues. Per germline, CDR1 SEHNR and CDR2 FQNEAQ (reference sequence). The CDR3 spells CASSLGPGGGHEQYF. CDR3 DNA sequence: TGTGCCAGCAGCTTAGGCCCAGGTGGTGGGCACGAGCAGTACTTC.

The chain has TRBV4-3 and TRBJ1-4; 7 bases agree with TRBD1. Germline trimming cut 0 bases from V and 6 bases from J; bases unmatched to any gene: 4. This CDR3 contains 15 residues. Germline CDR1 reads LGHNA; CDR2 reads YSLEER. The DNA of the CDR3 is TGCGCCAGCAGCCAAGACGGCAGGGGGTATGAAAAACTGTTTTTT. Residues: CASSQDGRGYEKLFF.

V gene TRBV13 combines with J gene TRBJ2-2; D may be TRBD1 or TRBD2 (5 bases each). Trimming stripped 3 bases from V and 6 bases from J, with 14 bases between. The germline V gene encodes CDR1 PRHDT and CDR2 FYEKMQ (reference sequence). This CDR3 has 15 residues. DNA of the CDR3: TGTGCCAGCAGCTTCCGGGACCTAGGCCCCGGGGAGCTGTTTTTT. Translation gives CASSFRDLGPGELFF.

The chain combines TRBV29-1 with TRBJ1-1, with a possible D match to TRBD1 (6 bases). CDR3 size: 13 residues. Trimming cost V 3 bases and J 5 bases, with 13 bases left between them. Germline V gene lookup returns CDR1 SQVTM and CDR2 ANQGSEA. The CDR3: CSVDSSGATEAFF. CDR3 sequence (DNA): TGCAGCGTTGATTCGTCAGGGGCTACTGAAGCTTTCTTT.

V usage is TRBV2 and J usage is TRBJ1-4; 7 bases agree with TRBD1. In germline, CDR1 is SNHLY, CDR2 FYNNEI. There are 16 residues in the CDR3. Losses at the gene ends were 4 bases for V and 6 bases for J; bases not matched to a gene: 11. The CDR3 region is CASSAAQGGAHEKLFF. In nucleotides, the CDR3 is TGTGCCAGCAGTGCGGCTCAGGGGGGCGCGCATGAAAAACTGTTTTTT.

The gene calls are TRBV4-1 and TRBJ2-1; no firm D call. Deletions cut 2 bases from V and 2 bases from J, with 19 bases between. This CDR3 comprises 18 residues. Germline-derived CDR1 and CDR2 are MGHRA and YSYEKL. The CDR3, as DNA: TGCGCCAGCAGCCAATTCAACTCAGCTAGGGTACCCTACAATGAGCAGTTCTTC. Translation: CASSQFNSARVPYNEQFF.

The V call is TRBV7-9, the J call TRBJ1-2; tentative D call: TRBD1 (5 bases). V was shortened by 1 base and J by 0 bases, with 9 bases between the two germline ends. Germline lookup yields CDR1 SEHNR and CDR2 FQNEAQ (reference sequence). The CDR3 consists of 15 residues. The CDR3 loop is CASSLVGEANYGYTF. In DNA form, the CDR3 reads TGTGCCAGCAGCTTAGTGGGGGAAGCTAACTATGGCTACACCTTC.

In regard to this clone: The same CDR3 is also encoded by other DNA sequences in this sample. V gene TRBV4-3 combines with J gene TRBJ2-3; D unresolved. The germline V and J ends were trimmed by 0 bases and 5 bases, with 9 bases remaining between them. This CDR3 is 14 amino acids long. The germline V gene encodes CDR1 LGHNA and CDR2 YSLEER. This chain's CDR3 is CASSQDRSGDTQYF. DNA for the CDR3: TGCGCCAGCAGCCAAGATAGGTCTGGAGATACGCAGTATTTT.

This clone showed up just once. The chain combines TRBV5-1 with TRBJ2-1; no reliable D call. The germline V gene encodes CDR1 SGHRS and CDR2 YFSETQ. V was pared by 5 bases and J by 7 bases, with 10 bases between. The CDR3 extends over 12 amino acids. This chain's CDR3 is CASRPTSNEQFF. CDR3 DNA: TGCGCCAGCAGGCCGACCTCGAATGAGCAGTTCTTC.

V usage is TRBV9 and J usage is TRBJ1-3; D is unresolved. CDR3 size: 13 residues. The V and J ends lost 0 bases and 8 bases respectively, with 9 bases between them. CDR1 is SGDLS, CDR2 YYNGEE, per germline. The CDR3 DNA sequence: TGTGCCAGCAGCGTAGATGGGATGGACACCATATATTTT. Residues: CASSVDGMDTIYF.

The chain joins TRBV13 to TRBJ2-7; 10 bases line up with TRBD2. Trimming took 6 bases from V and 4 from J; bases not matched to a gene: 9. The CDR3 runs 15 residues. The germline V gene has CDR1 PRHDT and CDR2 FYEKMQ (reference sequence). CDR3 sequence: CASSPPSGSPYEQYF. For the CDR3, the DNA is TGTGCCAGCAGTCCCCCTAGCGGGAGCCCTTACGAGCAGTACTTC. Combining the CDR3 with reference TRBV13 and TRBJ2-7 gives the whole variable domain AAGVIQSPRHLIKEKRETATLKCYPIPRHDTVYWYQQGPGQDPQFLISFYEKMQSDKGSIPDRFSAQQFSDYHSELNMSSLELGDSALYFCASSPPSGSPYEQYFGPGTRLTVT.

The V call is TRBV9, the J call TRBJ1-4, with 8 nucleotides matching TRBD1. After removal of 0 bases from V and 0 bases from J, the junction contained 4 bases not matched to a gene. CDR3 length: 17 residues. Germline V gene lookup returns CDR1 SGDLS and CDR2 YYNGEE. The CDR3 coding sequence is TGTGCCAGCAGCGTAGATTCAGGGGGCGCAACTAATGAAAAACTGTTTTTT. It codes for CASSVDSGGATNEKLFF.

This chain links TRBV11-2 with TRBJ2-6, with no clear D. V lost 5 bases and J 1 base, leaving 9 bases between the germline ends. The CDR3 spans 15 residues. Looked up from germline, CDR1 is SGHAT and CDR2 is FQNNGV. This CDR3 is CASSIWASGANVLTF. The CDR3, as DNA: TGTGCCAGCAGCATTTGGGCGTCTGGGGCCAACGTCCTGACTTTC.

The V and J genes are TRBV11-2 and TRBJ2-7, with 9 bases that match TRBD2. V lost 4 bases and J lost 1; bases outside the gene matches: 8. Germline V gene sequence: CDR1 SGHAT, CDR2 FQNNGV. This CDR3 is 16 amino acids long. The CDR3 here is CASSSTSGPRSYEQYF. The CDR3 DNA reads as TGTGCCAGCAGCTCAACTAGCGGGCCTCGGTCCTACGAGCAGTACTTC.

Remarks on this clone: Other DNA sequences of this sample code for an identical CDR3. This chain uses TRBV30 with TRBJ2-2; 7 positions agree with TRBD2. Germline loops: CDR1 GTSNPN, CDR2 SVGIG (reference sequence). V shed 4 bases, J shed 2 bases, and the junction held 1 base outside the gene matches. The CDR3 contains 13 residues. CDR3 bases: TGTGCCTGGACGGGGGGAAACACCGGGGAGCTGTTTTTT. Translating it yields CAWTGGNTGELFF.

This clone was observed a handful of times. The V gene is TRBV5-8, the J gene TRBJ1-5, with D unclear. There are 11 residues in the CDR3. Germline-derived CDR1 and CDR2 are SGHTS and YDEGEE. Trimming removed 0 bases from V and 6 bases from J, with 1 base in between. CDR3 protein: CASSLVQPQHF. For the CDR3, the DNA is TGTGCCAGCAGCTTGGTTCAGCCCCAGCATTTT.

In DNA form, the CDR3 reads TGCGCCAGCAGCCATCAAGGGAACGAGCAGTACTTC. Translated: CASSHQGNEQYF. The V call is TRBV4-1, the J call TRBJ2-7; D gene unclear. This CDR3 region has 12 residues. V lost 3 bases and J 5 bases, leaving 8 bases between the germline ends. Germline assignment: CDR1 MGHRA and CDR2 YSYEKL.

The chain couples TRBV12-5 to TRBJ2-1, with D possibly called TRBD1 or TRBD2 (5 bases each). Trimming cost V 1 base and J 4 bases, with 14 bases left between them. CDR1 is LGHNT, CDR2 FRNRAP, per germline. The CDR3 runs 16 residues. The CDR3 sequence: CASGLGPGTSYNEQFF. DNA for the CDR3: TGTGCTAGTGGTTTGGGTCCCGGGACGTCATACAATGAGCAGTTCTTC.

As regards this clone: Other DNA sequences in the same sample also yield this CDR3. The genes are TRBV9 and TRBJ2-5; 9 nucleotides match TRBD2. The junction had 1 base not matched to a gene; V was cut back by 0 bases and J by 4 bases. The CDR3 sequence is 14 residues long. Germline CDR1 reads SGDLS; CDR2 reads YYNGEE. CDR3 DNA sequence: TGTGCCAGCAGCGTAGGCGGGGGGGCAGAGACCCAGTACTTC. This gives the protein CASSVGGGAETQYF.

The rearrangement joins TRBV5-6 to TRBJ1-5; D may be TRBD1 (5 bases). This CDR3 spans 16 amino acids. Germline V CDR1 and CDR2: SGHDT, YYEEEE. The V gene lost 3 bases and the J gene lost 2 bases, with 15 bases spanning the gap. This chain's CDR3 is CASSSQEGAGNQPQHF. CDR3 in DNA: TGTGCCAGCAGCTCCCAGGAAGGGGCTGGCAATCAGCCCCAGCATTTT. Full variable domain (rest looked up from reference TRBV5-6 and TRBJ1-5): DAGVTQSPTHLIKTRGQQVTLRCSPKSGHDTVSWYQQALGQGPQFIFQYYEEEERQRGNFPDRFSGHQFPNYSSELNVNALLLGDSALYLCASSSQEGAGNQPQHFGDGTRLSIL.

This chain links TRBV2 with TRBJ2-3; 8 nucleotides align to TRBD2. J was trimmed by 0 bases and V by 4 bases; bases with no gene match: 9. The CDR3 sequence is 17 residues long. Germline V gene data show CDR1 as SNHLY and CDR2 as FYNNEI. CDR3 nucleotide sequence: TGTGCCAGCAGTGTACTAGCGGACAAACTTAGCACAGATACGCAGTATTTT. Amino acids: CASSVLADKLSTDTQYF.

This chain uses TRBV5-6 with TRBJ1-1, with TRBD1 as a possible D gene (6 bases). Deletions cut 4 bases from V and 1 base from J, with 11 bases between. This CDR3 comprises 14 residues. Looked up from germline, CDR1 is SGHDT and CDR2 is YYEEEE. CDR3 in amino acids: CASSPGQRNTEAFF. For the CDR3, the DNA is TGTGCCAGCAGCCCAGGACAGCGGAACACTGAAGCTTTCTTT.

In nucleotides, the CDR3 is TGTGCCAGCAGGGACCCGGGACAGGGCAGGAACGAGCAGTACTTC. Translation: CASRDPGQGRNEQYF. V is TRBV28 and J is TRBJ2-7; 9 bases are a match to TRBD1. The CDR3 runs to 15 residues. V lost 6 bases and J lost 5; bases outside the gene matches: 11. In germline, CDR1 is MDHEN, CDR2 SYDVKM.